Listed below are T cell receptor beta chains from one sample, sequenced in a study of neoadjuvant anti-PD-1 for oral cavity cancer. Here immunoSEQ multiplex PCR was the method, and the copy in TCRdb shows in-frame clones only, minus some. This sample has about 14,000 clones, with approximately 67% found just once. The sequences come from PBMCs, collected before nivolumab (anti-PD-1) treatment. These receptors were collected from a person between 40 and 80 years old with oral cavity squamous cell carcinoma. Each CDR3 is given with its conserved first and last residue. D genes are given only for firm matches. Size is omitted from some rows. Given values are once, few, many or a class for expanded clones.

CDR3nt: TGTGCCAGCAGTTTAACAACATCGGGGACTGAAGCTTTCTTT; CDR3aa: CASSLTTSGTEAFF; j_gene: TRBJ1-1; abundance: -; v_gene: TRBV27; d_gene: -
CDR3nt: TGCAGCGTAGCCGGACGGAAAGAGACCCAGTACTTC; CDR3aa: CSVAGRKETQYF; j_gene: TRBJ2-5; abundance: -; v_gene: TRBV29-1; d_gene: -
CDR3nt: TGTGCCAGCAGTTTCACGAGAGGACAGGGCTATCACATGAACACTGAAGCTTTCTTT; CDR3aa: CASSFTRGQGYHMNTEAFF; j_gene: TRBJ1-1; abundance: -; v_gene: TRBV28; d_gene: TRBD1
CDR3nt: TGTGCCAGCAGCCCCTTAGCCCTTACCTACAATGAGCAGTTCTTC; CDR3aa: CASSPLALTYNEQFF; j_gene: TRBJ2-1; abundance: few; v_gene: TRBV6-5; d_gene: -
CDR3nt: TGTGCCAGCAGCTTGGTAGGGACAGACTACAATGAGCAGTTCTTC; CDR3aa: CASSLVGTDYNEQFF; j_gene: TRBJ2-1; abundance: -; v_gene: TRBV11-2; d_gene: TRBD1
CDR3nt: TGCGCCAGCAGCTTGCAGGAAACCTACGAGCAGTACTTC; CDR3aa: CASSLQETYEQYF; j_gene: TRBJ2-7; abundance: few; v_gene: TRBV5-1; d_gene: -
CDR3nt: TGTGCCAGCAGTTCGCCCCAGGGAACTAATGAAAAACTGTTTTTT; CDR3aa: CASSSPQGTNEKLFF; j_gene: TRBJ1-4; abundance: -; v_gene: TRBV2; d_gene: -
CDR3nt: TGTGCCAGCAGCTTAGGGGCGGATTCACCCCTCCACTTT; CDR3aa: CASSLGADSPLHF; j_gene: TRBJ1-6; abundance: medium-sized; v_gene: TRBV11-3; d_gene: -
CDR3nt: TGTGCCAGCAGCCACCTCTCGGGACCGCTAAATTCACCCCTCCACTTT; CDR3aa: CASSHLSGPLNSPLHF; j_gene: TRBJ1-6; abundance: few; v_gene: TRBV11-2; d_gene: -
CDR3nt: TGCGCCAGCAGATTAGACAATGAGCAGTTCTTC; CDR3aa: CASRLDNEQFF; j_gene: TRBJ2-1; abundance: -; v_gene: TRBV5-1; d_gene: -
CDR3nt: TGTGCCAGCAGCTTAGATCGGGCAGGGGGCATGGGCTACACCTTC; CDR3aa: CASSLDRAGGMGYTF; j_gene: TRBJ1-2; abundance: -; v_gene: TRBV11-2; d_gene: TRBD1
CDR3nt: TGTGCCAGCAGTTTTGCGACAGGGGGCTATAATTCACCCCTCCACTTT; CDR3aa: CASSFATGGYNSPLHF; j_gene: TRBJ1-6; abundance: once; v_gene: TRBV27; d_gene: TRBD1
CDR3nt: TGCGCCAGCAGCCAGAGAGTAACCGGATCCTACGAGCAGTACTTC; CDR3aa: CASSQRVTGSYEQYF; j_gene: TRBJ2-7; abundance: -; v_gene: TRBV4-1; d_gene: -
CDR3nt: TGTGCCACCTCGTCCCAGGAGGACACTGAAGCTTTCTTT; CDR3aa: CATSSQEDTEAFF; j_gene: TRBJ1-1; abundance: few; v_gene: TRBV7-9; d_gene: -
CDR3nt: TGTGCCAGCAGCAAATTGGAGCAGGGAGGTTCACCCCTCCACTTT; CDR3aa: CASSKLEQGGSPLHF; j_gene: TRBJ1-6; abundance: -; v_gene: TRBV6-1; d_gene: -
CDR3nt: TGTGCCACCAGCAAGGGGAGGGGGTTTTCCTATGGCTACACCTTC; CDR3aa: CATSKGRGFSYGYTF; j_gene: TRBJ1-2; abundance: few; v_gene: TRBV15; d_gene: -
CDR3nt: TGTGCCTGGAGTTGGCAGAACACTGAAGCTTTCTTT; CDR3aa: CAWSWQNTEAFF; j_gene: TRBJ1-1; abundance: few; v_gene: TRBV30; d_gene: -
CDR3nt: TGTGCCAGCTCAACGGGACTAGCGGCGTACAATGAGCAGTTCTTC; CDR3aa: CASSTGLAAYNEQFF; j_gene: TRBJ2-1; abundance: -; v_gene: TRBV18; d_gene: TRBD2
CDR3nt: TGTGCCAGCAGTATTAATTTGTGGAACGGCGATGGCTACACCTTC; CDR3aa: CASSINLWNGDGYTF; j_gene: TRBJ1-2; abundance: -; v_gene: TRBV6-1; d_gene: -
CDR3nt: TGCGCCAGCAGCTTGGCCACCACAGCGGGAGGGGTTACAGATACGCAGTATTTT; CDR3aa: CASSLATTAGGVTDTQYF; j_gene: TRBJ2-3; abundance: -; v_gene: TRBV5-1; d_gene: TRBD2
CDR3nt: TGTGCCAGTAGTAAGATTCTAGCGGGGGCGACCGGGGAGCTGTTTTTT; CDR3aa: CASSKILAGATGELFF; j_gene: TRBJ2-2; abundance: -; v_gene: TRBV19; d_gene: TRBD2
CDR3nt: TGTGCCAGCAGTGATAAGGGGGTTAACAGGGGGCCGGGAAACACCATATATTTT; CDR3aa: CASSDKGVNRGPGNTIYF; j_gene: TRBJ1-3; abundance: -; v_gene: TRBV25-1; d_gene: TRBD1
CDR3nt: TGTGCCTGGACCACCGGACAGGGCAATCAGCCCCAGCATTTT; CDR3aa: CAWTTGQGNQPQHF; j_gene: TRBJ1-5; abundance: -; v_gene: TRBV30; d_gene: TRBD1
CDR3nt: TGTGCCAGTAGTTTCACAGGGGGACACAATGAGCAGTTCTTC; CDR3aa: CASSFTGGHNEQFF; j_gene: TRBJ2-1; abundance: few; v_gene: TRBV19; d_gene: TRBD1
CDR3nt: TGCAGCGTTGACCCGAAGAGCACCGGGGAGCTGTTTTTT; CDR3aa: CSVDPKSTGELFF; j_gene: TRBJ2-2; abundance: -; v_gene: TRBV29-1; d_gene: -
CDR3nt: TGTGCCAGTAGATCCGACAGGCCGGGGACCGGGGAGCTGTTTTTT; CDR3aa: CASRSDRPGTGELFF; j_gene: TRBJ2-2; abundance: -; v_gene: TRBV19; d_gene: -
CDR3nt: TGTGCCAGCACACTAGCGGGTCGACTCCCCCACAATGAGCAGTTCTTC; CDR3aa: CASTLAGRLPHNEQFF; j_gene: TRBJ2-1; abundance: -; v_gene: TRBV2; d_gene: TRBD2